This T cell receptor beta chain was identified during a study of Tregs in tolerant kidney transplant recipients. Findings and caveats of the study: Few patients were studied, so findings need validation in larger groups. Tregs expanded with activated donor B cells seemed most donor-specific.

The data were produced by immunoSEQ multiplex PCR, yet TCRdb's version contains in-frame clones alone and is incomplete. The table has tens of thousands of clones, 84% seen once; the top ten hold about 4%. The CDR3 is made up of 11 amino acids. Trimming took 2 bases from V and 10 from J, leaving 3 bases between them. The germline V gene has CDR1 MNHEY and CDR2 SVGAGI. Unstimulated Tregs (CD4+CD25+CD127-) and CD4+CD25- non-Tregs were sorted from PBMCs. Concerning this clone: Its antigen remains unidentified.

The sequence derives from a human donor in good health. The V call is TRBV6-5, the J call TRBJ1-6; no firm D call. The sample taken for sequencing was CD4+ T cells from blood. CDR3 sequence: CASSYPSPLHF. CDR3 DNA sequence: TGTGCCAGCAGTTACCCCTCACCCCTCCACTTT.